The present entry profiles one T cell receptor (beta chain) with its context. V was pared by 0 bases and J by 8 bases, with 9 bases of the junction left unmatched. CDR3 length: 16 residues. Germline V gene sequence: CDR1 KGHSH, CDR2 LQKENI. Methods used by the authors: By means of reference gene primer amplification, nucleated cell counts were estimated. Generated by immunoSEQ multiplex PCR, the TCRdb table keeps only in-frame clones and is missing some. From that table come the V and J calls and clone size; the DNA was used to work out D and trimming. The sample holds roughly 49,000 clones, roughly 70% seen once. These data belong to a study of blood T cell repertoires in COVID-19. The overall study: The United States, Italy and Spain were the sources of the acute and convalescent COVID-19 samples.

The sequencing sample was made of peripheral blood. The V gene is TRBV18, the J gene TRBJ2-1, with 8 bases identical to TRBD2. The receptor was derived from a woman between 65 and 79 years old with acute or convalescent COVID-19. Here the CDR3 reads CASSPPSLAGRDEQFF. CDR3 in DNA: TGTGCCAGCTCACCACCGTCCTTAGCGGGAAGGGATGAGCAGTTCTTC.